The 12 T cell receptor beta chains in this list originate from one sample, sequenced in a study of vaccination and CD4 T cells after COVID-19. These TCRs are of unknown antigen specificity. With the Oncomine TCR Beta short-read assay, DNA from cultured CD4+ T cells was sequenced. In TCRdb, the PCR reads were re-called with MiXCR into one record per CDR3 protein. The sample has approximately 16,000 distinct CDR3 sequences; around half are singletons. Documented treatment: approximately 9-day PBMC culture with coronavirus spike peptide pools or control peptides (ViraFEST assay). Sample: CD4+ T cells from blood, cultured in vitro, taken before SARS-CoV-2 vaccination. Source of these receptors: a human donor who had recovered from COVID-19.

The chain recombines TRBV20-1 with TRBJ1-1, with D hard to call. The CDR3 covers 14 residues. The germline V and J ends were trimmed by 2 bases and 4 bases, with 14 bases remaining between them. CDR1 is DFQATT and CDR2 is SNEGSKA in the germline V gene (reference sequence). The CDR3, as DNA: TGCAGTGCTAGATTCAACGGGAGGGTCACTGAAGCTTTCTTT. As protein: CSARFNGRVTEAFF.

The J gene is TRBJ2-2, the V gene TRBV7-8; 11 positions match TRBD2. V lost 4 bases and J lost 1; bases outside the gene matches: 8. The length of the CDR3 is 18 residues. CDR1 SGHVS and CDR2 FQNEAQ come from the germline V gene. This CDR3 is CASSSRLAGNRNTGELFF. CDR3 sequence (DNA): TGTGCCAGCAGCTCCCGACTAGCGGGAAATCGGAACACCGGGGAGCTGTTTTTT.

This sequence joins TRBV7-9 and TRBJ2-1; 9 nucleotides align to TRBD1. CDR1 and CDR2 from the germline V gene are SEHNR and FQNEAQ (reference sequence). Trimming took 5 bases from V and 15 from J; bases not matched to a gene: 5. CDR3 length equals 11 residues. This CDR3 is CASSPGTGLFF. The CDR3 nucleotides read TGTGCCAGCAGCCCAGGGACAGGGTTGTTCTTC.

This chain links TRBV7-9 with TRBJ1-1, with D possibly matching TRBD1 (5 bases). Trimming took off 5 bases at V and 0 bases at J, with 13 bases between the two ends. Germline V gene sequence: CDR1 SEHNR, CDR2 FQNEAQ (reference sequence). This CDR3 has 15 amino acids. The CDR3 is CASSPREGLNTEAFF. In DNA, the CDR3 is TGTGCCAGCAGCCCTAGGGAGGGGCTGAACACTGAAGCTTTCTTT.

The chain is built from TRBV7-3 and TRBJ2-3; TRBD2 aligns across 10 bases. V gave up 1 base and J gave up 4 bases; unmatched junction bases: 8. The CDR3 totals 17 residues. Per germline, CDR1 SGHTA and CDR2 FQGTGA. In nucleotides, the CDR3 is TGTGCCAGCAGCTTAATAGGAGCGGGGGGGCCCGCAGATACGCAGTATTTT. Translation: CASSLIGAGGPADTQYF.

The chain employs TRBV24-1 and TRBJ2-3, with 8 bases matching TRBD2. Germline CDR1 reads KGHDR; CDR2 reads SFDVKD. The junction had 9 bases not matched to a gene; V was cut back by 1 base and J by 4 bases. CDR3 length equals 17 residues. CDR3 protein: CATSDFNSAGGPDTQYF. The CDR3 DNA reads as TGTGCCACCAGTGATTTTAATTCGGCGGGAGGCCCAGATACGCAGTATTTT.

This clonotype has more than one count but fewer than ten. The CDR3 sequence is CSAVGQDPYGYTF. The CDR3 bases are TGCAGTGCCGTCGGACAGGATCCCTATGGCTACACCTTC. J is TRBJ1-2 and V is TRBV20-1; TRBD1 aligns across 7 bases. Germline V gene data show CDR1 as DFQATT and CDR2 as SNEGSKA (reference sequence). The CDR3 totals 13 residues. V was pared by 6 bases and J by 4 bases, with 8 bases of the junction left unmatched.

This clonotype occurred a few times. This chain connects TRBV7-6 to TRBJ1-1, with D possibly being TRBD1 (6 bases). CDR1 and CDR2 from the germline V gene are SGHVS and FNYEAQ. Trimming pared 4 bases from V and 8 bases from J, leaving 17 bases between. This CDR3 comprises 14 residues. The CDR3 reads CASSWGGGTTEAFF. DNA for the CDR3: TGTGCCAGCAGCTGGGGGGGCGGAACGACAGAAGCTTTCTTT.

V usage is TRBV9 and J usage is TRBJ1-1, with a possible D match to TRBD1 (5 bases). The CDR3 is made up of 13 amino acids. The ends were cut back, 4 bases at V and 1 base at J, with 8 bases in the middle. CDR1 SGDLS and CDR2 YYNGEE come from the germline V gene. The CDR3: CASSQGQNTEAFF. In nucleotides, the CDR3 is TGTGCCAGCAGCCAGGGCCAGAACACTGAAGCTTTCTTT.

By frequency in the sample, this clonotype is medium-sized. The chain combines TRBV20-1 with TRBJ1-1; TRBD1 might be the D (5 bases). Germline CDR1 reads DFQATT; CDR2 reads SNEGSKA (reference sequence). The V and J ends lost 3 bases and 10 bases respectively, with 15 bases between them. This CDR3 has 12 amino acids. In DNA, the CDR3 is TGCAGTGCTAGCGACAGCCAGAGGGGAGCTTTCTTT. This gives the protein CSASDSQRGAFF.

The V call is TRBV15, the J call TRBJ1-4; D may be TRBD1 (5 bases). This CDR3 is 18 amino acids long. The V gene lost 0 bases and the J gene lost 6 bases, with 20 bases spanning the gap. CDR1 and CDR2 (germline): LNHNV, YYDKDF (reference sequence). The DNA for the CDR3 is TGTGCCACCAGCAGAGATCGGAGCAAGGCCCAGGGTCATGAAAAACTGTTTTTT. It codes for CATSRDRSKAQGHEKLFF.

This CDR3 reads CSVEDNRRPEQFF. The CDR3 DNA sequence: TGCAGCGTTGAAGATAACAGGAGGCCTGAGCAGTTCTTC. The rearrangement uses TRBV29-1 and TRBJ2-1; D could derive from TRBD1 or TRBD2 (5 bases each). Trimming cost V 0 bases and J 9 bases, with 12 bases left between them. CDR1 and CDR2 (germline): SQVTM, ANQGSEA. The CDR3 totals 13 residues.